Below are 28 T cell receptor beta chains sequenced from a single sample in a study of PD-L1 blockade in urothelial cancer. Time point described: pretreatment peripheral blood. The repertoire was sequenced with immunoSEQ multiplex PCR; TCRdb's copy has only in-frame clones and lacks some. The sample has about 33,000 clones, approximately 80% seen once. The specimen was PBMCs, collected around atezolizumab (anti-PD-L1) treatment. These receptors were obtained from a man in his sixties with urothelial cancer.

The chain has TRBV28 and TRBJ2-7; 8 positions match TRBD1. Germline CDR1 reads MDHEN; CDR2 reads SYDVKM. The CDR3 runs 16 residues. The V segment lost 3 bases and the J segment 7 bases; nucleotides outside the gene matches: 14. In nucleotides, the CDR3 is TGTGCCAGCAGTTTGCCTGGCGGGGACAGGAGGCTTGAGCAGTACTTC. It encodes CASSLPGGDRRLEQYF.

The V and J genes are TRBV18 and TRBJ2-1; 11 bases are shared with TRBD2. V shed 3 bases and J 8 bases; nucleotides not matched to a gene: 6. The CDR3 runs 15 residues. The germline V gene encodes CDR1 KGHSH and CDR2 LQKENI. The CDR3 reads CASSPLAGGTDEQFF. The CDR3 bases are TGTGCCAGCTCACCGTTAGCGGGAGGGACGGATGAGCAGTTCTTC.

The rearrangement links TRBV9 to TRBJ2-7; perhaps TRBD1 as D (6 bases). This CDR3 is 15 amino acids long. Germline V CDR1 and CDR2: SGDLS, YYNGEE. The V end lost 0 bases, the J end lost 3 bases, and 13 bases lay between the germline ends. CDR3 sequence reads: CASSVGSGQLYEQYF. Here the CDR3 DNA reads TGTGCCAGCAGCGTAGGCTCCGGACAGCTCTACGAGCAGTACTTC.

The V and J genes are TRBV5-1 and TRBJ2-7; D might be TRBD1 (6 bases). Trimming pared 7 bases from V and 0 bases from J, leaving 8 bases between. This CDR3 contains 12 residues. The germline gives CDR1 SGHRS, CDR2 YFSETQ. Written as DNA, the CDR3 is TGCGCCAGCGGGACATCCTCCTACGAGCAGTACTTC. Protein sequence: CASGTSSYEQYF.

The genes are TRBV25-1 and TRBJ1-2, with 10 bases that match TRBD1. Germline CDR1 reads MGHDK; CDR2 reads SYGVNS. The CDR3 spans 15 residues. After removal of 1 base from V and 7 bases from J, the junction contained 6 bases not matched to a gene. The CDR3 sequence is CASSESGTGVSGYTF. CDR3 nucleotide sequence: TGTGCCAGCAGTGAATCCGGGACAGGGGTGTCTGGCTACACCTTC.

The V gene is TRBV11-2, the J gene TRBJ1-1; the D gene is possibly TRBD1 (6 bases). The length of the CDR3 is 15 residues. The V gene lost 1 base and the J gene lost 1 base, with 10 bases spanning the gap. CDR1 SGHAT and CDR2 FQNNGV come from the germline V gene. CDR3: CASSLAGQWNTEAFF. CDR3 nucleotides: TGTGCCAGCAGCTTAGCCGGACAGTGGAACACTGAAGCTTTCTTT.

The sample holds a few counts of this clone. This sequence joins TRBV7-8 and TRBJ1-2; D is undetermined. There are 15 residues in the CDR3. V lost 0 bases, J lost 0 bases, and 8 bases lay in between. Germline lookup yields CDR1 SGHVS and CDR2 FQNEAQ. The CDR3 here is CASSLATGTNYGYTF. In nucleotides, the CDR3 is TGTGCCAGCAGCTTAGCTACGGGAACTAACTATGGCTACACCTTC.

The V gene is TRBV6-4, the J gene TRBJ2-3, with D hard to call. The germline V gene encodes CDR1 MRHNA and CDR2 SNTAGT. The CDR3 loop spans 11 amino acids. Trimming shortened V by 6 bases and J by 6 bases, and 7 bases separated the two germline ends. The CDR3 nucleotides are TGTGCCAGCAGATATATGGATACGCAGTATTTT. Translated: CASRYMDTQYF.

V gene TRBV5-1 combines with J gene TRBJ2-3, with D unclear. The CDR3 has 13 amino acids. The V end was cut by 1 base, the J end by 2 bases, with 5 bases between. CDR1 and CDR2 (germline): SGHRS, YFSETQ. The CDR3 reads CASSLYTTDTQYF. CDR3 sequence (DNA): TGCGCCAGCAGCTTGTACACCACAGATACGCAGTATTTT.

In this sample, this clone turned up once. V and J are TRBV21-1 and TRBJ2-7; the table's D call, TRBD2, has no DNA check behind it. TRBV21-1 is shown as a pseudogene. The CDR3 has 17 amino acids. The CDR3 spells CASNPRRSSGKTYEQYF. CDR3 DNA: TGTGCCAGCAACCCCCGGCGGTCTAGCGGGAAAACCTACGAGCAGTACTTC.

V usage is TRBV7-3 and J usage is TRBJ2-3; 9 bases map to TRBD2. Germline lookup yields CDR1 SGHTA and CDR2 FQGTGA. The CDR3 has 14 residues. V lost 5 bases and J lost 2; bases outside the gene matches: 2. Written as DNA, the CDR3 is TGTGCCAGCAGCGCTAGCGGGAACACAGATACGCAGTATTTT. Its translation: CASSASGNTDTQYF.

The V gene is TRBV15, the J gene TRBJ2-1; maybe TRBD1 (6 bases). Germline V gives CDR1 LNHNV, CDR2 YYDKDF (reference sequence). The CDR3 covers 18 residues. Trimming left V 0 bases short and J 0 bases short, with 15 bases between. The chain's CDR3 is CATSRDLDQGLSYNEQFF. In DNA, the CDR3 is TGTGCCACCAGCAGAGATTTAGACCAGGGGCTCTCCTACAATGAGCAGTTCTTC.

This chain uses TRBV9 with TRBJ2-7; 7 nucleotides align to TRBD2. The CDR3 runs to 16 residues. After removal of 2 bases from V and 0 bases from J, the junction contained 8 bases not matched to a gene. Germline V gives CDR1 SGDLS, CDR2 YYNGEE. Here the CDR3 reads CASSVGPAGVSYEQYF. The CDR3 region has the DNA TGTGCCAGCAGCGTTGGTCCCGCGGGAGTCTCCTACGAGCAGTACTTC.

The genes are TRBV5-4 and TRBJ2-5; 8 bases are shared with TRBD1. Germline lookup yields CDR1 SGHNT and CDR2 YYREEE (reference sequence). The CDR3 loop spans 15 amino acids. Unmatched junction bases numbered 12, after V lost 4 bases and J lost 7 bases. CDR3 in amino acids: CASSPLPGQAGTQYF. The CDR3 region has the DNA TGTGCCAGCAGCCCCCTCCCGGGACAGGCTGGGACCCAGTACTTC.

The chain has TRBV5-5 and TRBJ2-6, with 7 bases identical to TRBD1. V was clipped by 4 bases and J by 0 bases; unmatched bases: 10. Germline V lookup: CDR1 SGHKS, CDR2 YYEKEE (reference sequence). The CDR3 extends over 18 amino acids. The CDR3 sequence is CASSHNNDRASGANVLTF. CDR3 bases: TGTGCCAGCAGCCATAACAATGACAGGGCCTCTGGGGCCAACGTCCTGACTTTC. Complete variable domain (other parts from reference TRBV5-5 and TRBJ2-6): DAGVTQSPTHLIKTRGQQVTLRCSPISGHKSVSWYQQVLGQGPQFIFQYYEKEERGRGNFPDRFSARQFPNYSSELNVNALLLGDSALYLCASSHNNDRASGANVLTFGAGSRLTVL.

This clone is labeled as medium-sized. V and J are TRBV4-2 and TRBJ2-2, with a weak D call TRBD1 (5 bases). There are 14 residues in the CDR3. V shed 0 bases and J shed 7 bases, with 9 bases lying between them. Germline CDR1 reads LGHNA; CDR2 reads YNFKEQ. This CDR3 is CASSQERGSGELFF. The CDR3 DNA is TGTGCCAGCAGCCAAGAAAGGGGAAGCGGGGAGCTGTTTTTT.

CDR3 region: CASSAQGALNSPLHF. As DNA, the CDR3 is TGTGCCAGCTCAGCGCAGGGGGCGCTGAATTCACCCCTCCACTTT. The chain recombines TRBV18 with TRBJ1-6, with 8 bases lining up with TRBD1. From germline, CDR1 is KGHSH and CDR2 LQKENI. The CDR3 is 15 amino acids. The V and J ends lost 5 bases and 7 bases, in that order; junction bases with no gene match: 7.

The genes are TRBV28 and TRBJ1-1, with 8 bases matching TRBD1. Germline CDR1 MDHEN, CDR2 SYDVKM. The ends lost 3 bases at V and 4 bases at J; junction bases unmatched: 1. This CDR3 comprises 13 residues. CDR3 amino acids: CASSFTGGTEAFF. The CDR3 DNA reads TGTGCCAGCAGTTTCACAGGGGGCACTGAAGCTTTCTTT.

This chain connects TRBV9 to TRBJ2-1; weak D call: TRBD2 (6 bases). The CDR3 extends over 16 amino acids. Germline loops: CDR1 SGDLS, CDR2 YYNGEE. The V end lost 2 bases, the J end lost 9 bases, and 21 bases lay between the germline ends. CDR3 residues: CASSVAWRELSGEQFF. The DNA for the CDR3 is TGTGCCAGCAGCGTCGCCTGGAGGGAGCTGTCCGGTGAGCAGTTCTTC.

This rearrangement joins TRBV19 to TRBJ2-2; no reliable D call. V lost 10 bases and J 0 bases, leaving 15 bases between the germline ends. CDR1 and CDR2 (germline): LNHDA, SQIVND (reference sequence). There are 15 residues in the CDR3. The CDR3 spells CATRGASTNTGELFF. DNA for the CDR3: TGTGCCACCAGAGGCGCGAGTACGAACACCGGGGAGCTGTTTTTT.

The chain carries TRBV6-5 and TRBJ2-7; unclear D gene. The CDR3 covers 14 residues. Germline V lookup: CDR1 MNHEY, CDR2 SVGAGI. Trimming stripped 0 bases from V and 2 bases from J, with 8 bases between. In nucleotides, the CDR3 is TGTGCCAGCAGTTACTCCCCAGGTACCTACGAGCAGTACTTC. Its translation: CASSYSPGTYEQYF.

This clone showed up just once. The chain is built from TRBV28 and TRBJ1-1, with D tentatively TRBD1 (6 bases). CDR1 is MDHEN and CDR2 is SYDVKM in the germline V gene. The CDR3 is 14 amino acids. V dropped 5 bases and J dropped 4 bases, with 14 bases sitting between them. The CDR3 protein is CASSLPHRVTEAFF. DNA of the CDR3: TGTGCCAGCAGTCTCCCCCACAGGGTCACTGAAGCTTTCTTT.

The rearrangement joins TRBV7-9 to TRBJ2-3; D perhaps matches TRBD2 (5 bases). The CDR3 loop spans 17 amino acids. Germline V CDR1 and CDR2: SEHNR, FQNEAQ (reference sequence). V lost 5 bases, J lost 3 bases, and 21 bases lay in between. As DNA, the CDR3 is TGTGCCAGCAGCCAGTCCCCGACATCCTTAGCGACAGATACGCAGTATTTT. Residues: CASSQSPTSLATDTQYF.

V gene TRBV27 combines with J gene TRBJ2-7; tentatively, D is TRBD2 (7 bases). Deletions cut 6 bases from V and 2 bases from J, with 14 bases between. The CDR3 length is 14 residues. Per the germline V gene, CDR1 is MNHEY and CDR2 is SMNVEV (reference sequence). The CDR3 loop reads CASRGGRGTYEQYF. DNA of the CDR3: TGTGCCAGCAGGGGGGGGCGGGGGACCTACGAGCAGTACTTC.

The V call is TRBV28, the J call TRBJ2-2; 7 bases align to TRBD1. In germline, CDR1 is MDHEN, CDR2 SYDVKM. The CDR3 totals 16 residues. The trim removed 4 bases at V and 0 bases at J, leaving 5 bases unmatched. In DNA form, the CDR3 reads TGTGCCAGCAGTTCCCCGGGACAGACGAACACCGGGGAGCTGTTTTTT. Translation: CASSSPGQTNTGELFF.

The J gene is TRBJ1-4, the V gene TRBV5-1, with 9 bases aligning to TRBD1. CDR3 length: 14 residues. The germline V gene has CDR1 SGHRS and CDR2 YFSETQ. V was pared by 4 bases and J by 15 bases, with 13 bases of the junction left unmatched. The CDR3 loop reads CASSNPTGGGRMFF. DNA of the CDR3: TGCGCCAGCAGCAACCCTACAGGGGGCGGTCGGATGTTTTTT.

V is TRBV4-1 and J is TRBJ1-1; D is perhaps TRBD1 (5 bases). Trimming took 0 bases from V and 4 from J, leaving 15 bases between them. CDR1 is MGHRA and CDR2 is YSYEKL in the germline V gene. The CDR3 runs to 16 residues. CDR3 in DNA: TGCGCCAGCAGCCAAGATACTACTATAGGGGTCACTGAAGCTTTCTTT. Protein: CASSQDTTIGVTEAFF.

The chain links TRBV27 to TRBJ1-5; D remains ambiguous. The CDR3 has 13 residues. Trimming took off 4 bases at V and 4 bases at J, with 8 bases between the two ends. CDR1 is MNHEY and CDR2 is SMNVEV in the germline V gene (reference sequence). As DNA, the CDR3 is TGTGCCAGCAGTTCCCGTCTAAATCAGCCCCAGCATTTT. It is translated as CASSSRLNQPQHF.